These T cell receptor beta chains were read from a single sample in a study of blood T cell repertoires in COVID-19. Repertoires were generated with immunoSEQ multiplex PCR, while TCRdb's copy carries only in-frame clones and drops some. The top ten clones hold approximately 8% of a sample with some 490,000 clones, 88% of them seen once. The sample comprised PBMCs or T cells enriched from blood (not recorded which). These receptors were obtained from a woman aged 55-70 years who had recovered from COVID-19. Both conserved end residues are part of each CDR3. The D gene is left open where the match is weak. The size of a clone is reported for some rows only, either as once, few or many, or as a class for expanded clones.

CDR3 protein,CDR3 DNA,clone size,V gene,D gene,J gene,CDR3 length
CASSPSFWRGGQPQHF,TGTGCCAGCAGCCCCTCCTTTTGGCGGGGCGGTCAGCCCCAGCATTTT,-,TRBV7-8,-,TRBJ1-5,16
CASTTGDYGYTF,TGTGCCAGCACGACAGGGGACTATGGCTACACCTTC,-,TRBV19,TRBD1,TRBJ1-2,12
CASSKDRGISGANVLTF,TGCGCCAGCAGCAAAGACAGGGGGATCTCTGGGGCCAACGTCCTGACTTTC,-,TRBV4-1,TRBD1,TRBJ2-6,17
CASRRQGVPQETQYF,TGTGCCAGCCGGCGACAGGGGGTTCCCCAGGAGACCCAGTACTTC,-,TRBV6-5,TRBD1,TRBJ2-5,15
CASSHRQGVNYGYTF,TGCGCCAGCAGCCACAGACAGGGAGTTAACTATGGCTACACCTTC,-,TRBV4-1,TRBD1,TRBJ1-2,15
CASSDSRDSQGDYEQYF,TGTGCCAGCAGTGACTCAAGGGACAGTCAAGGAGACTACGAGCAGTACTTC,few,TRBV6-4,TRBD1,TRBJ2-7,17
CASSPPTSGGNSPLHF,TGTGCCAGCTCACCACCAACTTCAGGGGGGAATTCACCCCTCCACTTT,-,TRBV18,TRBD1,TRBJ1-6,16
CASSLSGGANTGELFF,TGTGCCAGCAGCCTTAGCGGGGGAGCGAACACCGGGGAGCTGTTTTTT,-,TRBV7-2,TRBD2,TRBJ2-2,16
CASSRAGRETQYF,TGTGCCAGTAGTAGGGCAGGGAGGGAGACCCAGTACTTC,-,TRBV19,-,TRBJ2-5,13
CASSLTHRGLESTDTQYF,TGTGCCAGCTCACTAACCCACAGGGGTTTGGAGAGCACAGATACGCAGTATTTT,-,TRBV18,TRBD1,TRBJ2-3,18
CASSLVDRALSTDTQYF,TGCGCCAGCAGCTTGGTGGACAGGGCCCTCTCTACAGATACGCAGTATTTT,-,TRBV5-1,TRBD1,TRBJ2-3,17
CASSPAVPLSPGNTIYF,TGTGCCAGCTCACCAGCCGTCCCACTGTCGCCTGGAAACACCATATATTTT,-,TRBV18,-,TRBJ1-3,17
CASSPGTGVYEQYF,TGTGCCAGCTCACCCGGGACAGGGGTCTACGAGCAGTACTTC,once,TRBV18,TRBD1,TRBJ2-7,14
CASSLAIWDSQGPLDYTDTQYF,TGCGCCAGCAGCTTGGCCATTTGGGACAGCCAGGGGCCTCTCGATTACACAGATACGCAGTATTTT,-,TRBV5-1,TRBD1,TRBJ2-3,22
CASSRDYFTGELFF,TGTGCCAGCAGCCGGGACTACTTCACCGGGGAGCTGTTTTTT,-,TRBV6-5,TRBD2,TRBJ2-2,14
CASSERIPGLAGRQNTGELFF,TGTGCCAGCAGTGAAAGGATTCCGGGACTAGCGGGGAGACAGAACACCGGGGAGCTGTTTTTT,-,TRBV6-1,TRBD2,TRBJ2-2,21
CASSRTGTAYGYTF,TGTGCCAGCAGCCGAACTGGGACAGCCTATGGCTACACCTTC,-,TRBV6-5,TRBD1,TRBJ1-2,14
CASSKDLRSSYNSPLHF,TGTGCCAGCAGCAAAGATTTGAGGAGCTCCTATAATTCACCCCTCCACTTT,-,TRBV21-1,-,TRBJ1-6,17
CASSQLAPGGGIYF,TGTGCCAGCAGCCAACTGGCCCCCGGGGGGGGCATATATTTT,-,TRBV3-1/TRBV3-2,-,TRBJ1-3,14
CASSTRTDTIYF,TGTGCCAGCAGTACCCGGACAGACACCATATATTTT,-,TRBV28,-,TRBJ1-3,12
CASSLGASSGLGETQYF,TGTGCCAGCAGTTTGGGGGCGTCTAGCGGGCTGGGAGAGACCCAGTACTTC,-,TRBV27,TRBD2,TRBJ2-5,17
CAWSVSGPNSPLHF,TGTGCCTGGAGTGTGTCCGGTCCAAATTCACCCCTCCACTTT,-,TRBV30,-,TRBJ1-6,14
CATSIPGETDTQYF,TGTGCCACCAGTATCCCGGGGGAAACAGATACGCAGTATTTT,-,TRBV24-1,-,TRBJ2-3,14
CASSQGGGANQPQHF,TGTGCCAGCAGTCAAGGAGGGGGGGCAAATCAGCCCCAGCATTTT,-,TRBV3-1/TRBV3-2,-,TRBJ1-5,15
CASSLGQPTSTDTQYF,TGTGCCAGCAGCCTAGGACAGCCGACCTCCACAGATACGCAGTATTTT,-,TRBV4-2,-,TRBJ2-3,16
CASSLSPEVNSPLHF,TGTGCCAGCAGCTTGTCGCCGGAGGTAAATTCACCCCTCCACTTT,few,TRBV5-4,-,TRBJ1-6,15
CASSQEGGAWEKLFF,TGCGCCAGCAGCCAAGAAGGAGGGGCTTGGGAAAAACTGTTTTTT,-,TRBV4-1,-,TRBJ1-4,15
CASSMAGTGGTEAFF,TGTGCCAGTAGTATGGCCGGGACAGGGGGCACTGAAGCTTTCTTT,-,TRBV19,TRBD1,TRBJ1-1,15
CASSRLQGQGNQPQHF,TGTGCCAGCAGTCGCCTACAGGGACAGGGCAATCAGCCCCAGCATTTT,-,TRBV28,TRBD1,TRBJ1-5,16
CASSFGANTGELFF,TGTGCCAGTAGTTTCGGTGCGAACACCGGGGAGCTGTTTTTT,-,TRBV19,-,TRBJ2-2,14
CASSLGGYEQYF,TGTGCCAGTAGTCTCGGCGGGTACGAGCAGTACTTC,-,TRBV19,-,TRBJ2-7,12
CASGLSGQGGRGYTF,TGTGCTAGTGGTTTGTCGGGACAGGGGGGACGAGGCTACACCTTC,-,TRBV12-5,TRBD1,TRBJ1-2,15
CASSLDVGLRGDTQYF,TGCGCCAGCAGCTTGGATGTGGGCCTAAGGGGAGATACGCAGTATTTT,-,TRBV5-1,-,TRBJ2-3,16
CASRRTSGVTDTQYF,TGTGCCAGTAGACGGACTAGCGGTGTCACAGATACGCAGTATTTT,-,TRBV19,TRBD2,TRBJ2-3,15
CASTETGTSGYNEQFF,TGTGCCAGCACGGAGACCGGGACTAGCGGCTACAATGAGCAGTTCTTC,-,TRBV25-1,TRBD2,TRBJ2-1,16
CSVSGQGDNSPLHF,TGCAGCGTTTCTGGGCAGGGGGATAATTCACCCCTCCACTTT,-,TRBV29-1,TRBD1,TRBJ1-6,14
CASSFGQGISEAFF,TGTGCCAGCAGTTTTGGACAGGGGATTTCTGAAGCTTTCTTT,-,TRBV27,TRBD1,TRBJ1-1,14